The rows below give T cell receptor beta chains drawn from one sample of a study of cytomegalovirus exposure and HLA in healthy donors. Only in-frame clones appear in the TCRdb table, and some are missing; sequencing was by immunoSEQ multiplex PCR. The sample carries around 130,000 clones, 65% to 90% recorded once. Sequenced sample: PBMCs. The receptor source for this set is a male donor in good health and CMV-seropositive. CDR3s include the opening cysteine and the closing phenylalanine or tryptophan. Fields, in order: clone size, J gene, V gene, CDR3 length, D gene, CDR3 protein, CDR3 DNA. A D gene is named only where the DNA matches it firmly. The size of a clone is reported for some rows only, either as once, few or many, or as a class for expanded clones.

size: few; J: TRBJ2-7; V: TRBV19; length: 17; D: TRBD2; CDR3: CASSTYSSSGSPYEQYF; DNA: TGTGCCAGTAGTACATACTCCTCTAGCGGGAGCCCCTACGAGCAGTACTTC
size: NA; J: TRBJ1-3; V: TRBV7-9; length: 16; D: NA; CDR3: CASSLHSRVFGNTIYF; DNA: TGTGCCAGCAGCTTACACTCCAGGGTGTTTGGAAACACCATATATTTT
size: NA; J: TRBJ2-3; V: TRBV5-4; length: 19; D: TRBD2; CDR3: CASSLGSSGDLLRTDTQYF; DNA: TGTGCCAGCAGCTTGGGATCTAGCGGAGATCTTCTCCGCACAGATACGCAGTATTTT
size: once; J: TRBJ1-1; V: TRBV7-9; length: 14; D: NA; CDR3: CASSLGQMNTEAFF; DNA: TGTGCCAGCAGCTTAGGACAAATGAACACTGAAGCTTTCTTT
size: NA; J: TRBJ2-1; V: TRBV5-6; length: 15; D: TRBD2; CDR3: CASSLAGGSQNEQFF; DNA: TGTGCCAGCAGCTTGGCGGGGGGTAGCCAGAATGAGCAGTTCTTC
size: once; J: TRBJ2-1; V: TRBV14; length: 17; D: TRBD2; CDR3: CASNKRGGLAGVNEQFF; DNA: TGTGCCAGCAACAAGAGAGGAGGACTAGCGGGGGTCAATGAGCAGTTCTTC
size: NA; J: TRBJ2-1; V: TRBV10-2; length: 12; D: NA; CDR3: CASSAPLNEQFF; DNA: TGCGCCAGCAGTGCCCCCTTGAATGAGCAGTTCTTC
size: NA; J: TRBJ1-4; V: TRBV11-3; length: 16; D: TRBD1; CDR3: CASSPSDREGGEKLFF; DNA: TGTGCCAGCAGCCCTAGTGACAGGGAAGGGGGTGAAAAACTGTTTTTT
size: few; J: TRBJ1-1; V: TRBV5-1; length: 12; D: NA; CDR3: CASSPGYAEAFF; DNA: TGCGCCAGCAGCCCGGGTTACGCTGAAGCTTTCTTT
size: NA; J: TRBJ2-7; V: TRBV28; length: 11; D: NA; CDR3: CASSSRYEQYF; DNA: TGTGCCAGCAGTTCCCGGTACGAGCAGTACTTC
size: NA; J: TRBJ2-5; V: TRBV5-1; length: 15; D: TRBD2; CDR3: CASSLQLAGGETQYF; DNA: TGCGCCAGCAGCTTGCAACTAGCGGGAGGAGAGACCCAGTACTTC
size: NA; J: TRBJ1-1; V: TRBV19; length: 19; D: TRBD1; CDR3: CASSIALGQGVFYGTEAFF; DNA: TGTGCCAGTAGTATAGCCTTAGGACAGGGGGTATTTTACGGCACTGAAGCTTTCTTT
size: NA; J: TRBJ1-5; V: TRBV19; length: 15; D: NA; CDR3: CASHGREGIDQPQHF; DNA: TGTGCCAGCCACGGGAGGGAAGGAATCGATCAGCCCCAGCATTTT
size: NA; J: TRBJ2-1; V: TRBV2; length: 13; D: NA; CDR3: CASSAWFFGEQFF; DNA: TGTGCCAGCAGCGCCTGGTTCTTCGGTGAGCAGTTCTTC
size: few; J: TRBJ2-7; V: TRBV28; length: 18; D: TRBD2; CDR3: CASSPLPISSGRAREQYF; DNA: TGTGCCAGCAGTCCGCTACCCATCTCTAGCGGGAGGGCCCGGGAGCAGTACTTC
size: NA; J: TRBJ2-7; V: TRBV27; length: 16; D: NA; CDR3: CASSRQPPPSLYEQYF; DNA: TGTGCCAGCAGCAGACAGCCTCCTCCGTCCCTTTACGAGCAGTACTTC
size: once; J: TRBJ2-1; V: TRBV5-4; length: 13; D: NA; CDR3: CAFGPVRYNEQFF; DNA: TGTGCCTTCGGTCCGGTCCGCTACAATGAGCAGTTCTTC
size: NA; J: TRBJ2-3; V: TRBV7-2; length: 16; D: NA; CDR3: CASSLVSDASTDTQYF; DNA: TGTGCCAGCAGCTTAGTTAGTGATGCTAGCACAGATACGCAGTATTTT
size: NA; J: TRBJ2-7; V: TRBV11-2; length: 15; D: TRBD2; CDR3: CASSHEPGLAAEQYF; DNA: TGTGCCAGCAGCCATGAACCGGGACTAGCGGCCGAGCAGTACTTC
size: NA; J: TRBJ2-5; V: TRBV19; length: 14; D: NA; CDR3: CASSEGLYQETQYF; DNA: TGTGCCAGTAGTGAAGGACTGTACCAAGAGACCCAGTACTTC
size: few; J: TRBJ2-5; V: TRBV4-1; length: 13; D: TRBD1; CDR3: CASSPQGVETQYF; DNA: TGCGCCAGCAGCCCTCAGGGGGTAGAGACCCAGTACTTC
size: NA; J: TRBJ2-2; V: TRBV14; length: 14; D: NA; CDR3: CASSHTQNTGELFF; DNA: TGTGCCAGCAGCCATACACAAAACACCGGGGAGCTGTTTTTT
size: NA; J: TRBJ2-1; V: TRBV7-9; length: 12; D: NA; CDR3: CASSLSGSEQFF; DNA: TGTGCCAGCAGCTTATCTGGGAGCGAGCAGTTCTTC
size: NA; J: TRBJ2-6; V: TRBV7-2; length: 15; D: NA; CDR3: CASRKALSGANGLTF; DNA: TGTGCCAGCAGAAAGGCCCTCTCTGGGGCCAACGGCCTGACTTTC
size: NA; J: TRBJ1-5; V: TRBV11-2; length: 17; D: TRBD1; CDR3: CASSLSTGGAGNQPQHF; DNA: TGTGCCAGCAGCTTGTCGACAGGGGGCGCGGGCAATCAGCCCCAGCATTTT
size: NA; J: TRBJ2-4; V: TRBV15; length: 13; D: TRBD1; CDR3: CATSRARDRGTYF; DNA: TGTGCCACCAGCAGAGCCCGGGACAGGGGCACGTACTTC
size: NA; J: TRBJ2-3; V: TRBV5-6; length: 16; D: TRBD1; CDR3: CASSLEGQGISDTQYF; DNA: TGTGCCAGCAGCTTGGAAGGACAGGGCATTTCAGATACGCAGTATTTT
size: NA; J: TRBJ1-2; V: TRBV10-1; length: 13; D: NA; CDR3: CARLVGDSRGYTF; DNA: TGCGCCCGATTAGTGGGGGACTCACGAGGCTACACCTTC
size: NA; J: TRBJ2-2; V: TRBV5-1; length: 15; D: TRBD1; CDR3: CASSLRTGNTGELFF; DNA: TGCGCCAGCAGCTTGAGGACAGGGAACACCGGGGAGCTGTTTTTT
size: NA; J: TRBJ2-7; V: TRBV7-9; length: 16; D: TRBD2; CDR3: CASSLALAGGSYEQYF; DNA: TGTGCCAGCAGCTTAGCGTTAGCGGGAGGGTCCTACGAGCAGTACTTC
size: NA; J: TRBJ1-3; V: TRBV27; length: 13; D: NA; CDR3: CATKREAGNTIYF; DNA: TGTGCCACCAAAAGAGAAGCTGGAAACACCATATATTTT
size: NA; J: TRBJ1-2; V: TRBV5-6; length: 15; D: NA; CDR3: CASSLREEGNYGYTF; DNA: TGTGCCAGCAGCTTGCGTGAGGAGGGTAACTATGGCTACACCTTC
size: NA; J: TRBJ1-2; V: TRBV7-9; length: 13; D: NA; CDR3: CASSRTANYGYTF; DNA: TGTGCCAGCTCACGAACAGCCAACTATGGCTACACCTTC
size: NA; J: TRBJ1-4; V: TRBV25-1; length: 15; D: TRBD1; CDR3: CASSGTGAPNEKLFF; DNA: TGTGCCAGCAGTGGGACAGGAGCTCCTAATGAAAAACTGTTTTTT
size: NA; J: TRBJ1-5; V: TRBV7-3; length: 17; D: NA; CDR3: CASSPPDRNNSNQPQHF; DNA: TGTGCCAGCAGCCCCCCGGACAGAAATAATAGCAATCAGCCCCAGCATTTT
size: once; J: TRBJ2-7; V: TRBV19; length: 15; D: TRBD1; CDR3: CASSIAQGAQRGQYF; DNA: TGTGCCAGTAGTATTGCCCAGGGGGCTCAGAGGGGGCAGTACTTC
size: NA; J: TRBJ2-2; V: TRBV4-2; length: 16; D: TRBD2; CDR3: CASSQDPAGGAGELFF; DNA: TGTGCCAGCAGCCAAGACCCAGCGGGAGGGGCCGGGGAGCTGTTTTTT
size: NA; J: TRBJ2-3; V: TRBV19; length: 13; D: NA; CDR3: CASSSSGTDTQYF; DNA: TGCGCCAGTAGTTCCTCGGGCACAGATACGCAGTATTTT
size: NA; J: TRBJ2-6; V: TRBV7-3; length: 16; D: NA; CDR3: CASSSAQVSGANVLTF; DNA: TGTGCCAGCAGCTCAGCACAGGTCTCTGGGGCCAACGTCCTGACTTTC
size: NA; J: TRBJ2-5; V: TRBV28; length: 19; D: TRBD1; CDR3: CASRTRRVRGHGIDETQYF; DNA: TGTGCCAGCAGGACCCGACGCGTAAGGGGGCACGGGATTGACGAGACCCAGTACTTC
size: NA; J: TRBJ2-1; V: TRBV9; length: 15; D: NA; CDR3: CASSPLGGLGNEQFF; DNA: TGTGCCAGCAGCCCTCTCGGGGGATTGGGAAATGAGCAGTTCTTC
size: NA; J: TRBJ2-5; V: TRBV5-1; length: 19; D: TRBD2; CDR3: CASSPGLAGGRPTKETQYF; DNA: TGCGCCAGCAGCCCTGGACTAGCGGGAGGGCGTCCCACAAAAGAGACCCAGTACTTC
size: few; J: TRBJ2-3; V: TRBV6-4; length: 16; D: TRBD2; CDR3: CASSDSASGSTDTQYF; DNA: TGTGCCAGCAGTGACTCGGCTAGCGGGAGCACAGATACGCAGTATTTT
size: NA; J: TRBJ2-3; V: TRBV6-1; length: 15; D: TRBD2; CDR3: CASSVTSGNTDTQYF; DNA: TGTGCCAGCAGTGTGACTAGCGGAAACACAGATACGCAGTATTTT
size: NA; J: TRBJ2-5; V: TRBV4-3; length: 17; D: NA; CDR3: CASSQGAPDWLGETQYF; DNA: TGCGCCAGCAGCCAAGGAGCCCCGGACTGGCTTGGGGAGACCCAGTACTTC
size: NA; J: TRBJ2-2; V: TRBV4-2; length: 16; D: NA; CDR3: CASSQDSRGYTGELFF; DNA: TGTGCCAGCAGCCAAGATAGTCGGGGTTACACCGGGGAGCTGTTTTTT
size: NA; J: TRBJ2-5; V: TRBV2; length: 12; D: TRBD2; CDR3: CASNAGEETQYF; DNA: TGTGCCAGCAACGCGGGGGAGGAGACCCAGTACTTC
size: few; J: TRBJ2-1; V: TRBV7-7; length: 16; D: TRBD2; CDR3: CASSLTTGGAYNEQFF; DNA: TGTGCTAGCAGCTTAACTACGGGGGGAGCCTACAATGAGCAGTTCTTC
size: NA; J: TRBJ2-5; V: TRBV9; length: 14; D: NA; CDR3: CASSVGLEGETQYF; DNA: TGTGCCAGCAGCGTAGGACTAGAGGGGGAGACCCAGTACTTC